This T cell receptor beta chain emerged from a study of blood T cell repertoires in COVID-19. The wider study: The United States, Italy and Spain supplied acute and convalescent COVID-19 samples.

Resolution of symptoms, clearance, or two negative PCRs was present in recovered Cohort 3 donors. The method was immunoSEQ multiplex PCR; TCRdb's version includes in-frame clones alone and lacks a portion of them. The table has about 280,000 clones, about 85% seen once. This clone was counted once. Per germline, CDR1 MNHEY and CDR2 SVGEGT. This CDR3 contains 16 residues. V dropped 3 bases and J dropped 4 bases, with 18 bases sitting between them. The specimen was PBMCs or T cells enriched from blood (not recorded which). V gene TRBV6-2 or TRBV6-3 combines with J gene TRBJ1-1, with a possible D match to TRBD1 (5 bases). The receptor was isolated from a woman aged 50 to 65 who had recovered from COVID-19. In nucleotides, the CDR3 is TGTGCCAGCAGTTATCGGCAGGGATTTTTTATCACTGAAGCTTTCTTT. Translating it yields CASSYRQGFFITEAFF.